Presented here are 20 T cell receptor beta chains from one specimen sequenced in a study of T cells in Graves' hyperthyroidism and ophthalmopathy. TCR beta CDR3 regions were amplified from RNA. The HTBI primer set served for first-round RT-PCR of the TCR CDR3. TCRdb re-analysed the multiplex PCR reads in MiXCR, keeping a single row per CDR3 protein. The sample carries about 200,000 distinct CDR3 sequences, 17% recorded once. The sequencing sample was made of blood. Source of these receptors: a woman in her fifties or sixties with Graves' hyperthyroidism.

The rearrangement joins TRBV13 to TRBJ2-1, with 7 bases identical to TRBD2. The CDR3 has 15 residues. V lost 5 bases and J lost 2; bases outside the gene matches: 6. Germline CDR1 and CDR2: PRHDT and FYEKMQ (reference sequence). CDR3 in DNA: TGTGCCAGCAGCCTTAGCGGGCCTACCTACAATGAGCAGTTCTTC. Its protein product is CASSLSGPTYNEQFF.

This clonotype was seen at least ten times. This chain links TRBV20-1 with TRBJ2-5; D gene unclear. The CDR3 extends over 13 amino acids. The germline V gene encodes CDR1 DFQATT and CDR2 SNEGSKA (reference sequence). The ends were cut back, 3 bases at V and 3 bases at J, with 11 bases in the middle. CDR3 protein: CSASGKIEETQYF. The CDR3 DNA follows: TGCAGTGCTAGCGGTAAAATAGAAGAGACCCAGTACTTC.

V usage is TRBV12-5 and J usage is TRBJ2-1; TRBD2 aligns across 8 bases. Per germline, CDR1 LGHNT and CDR2 FRNRAP. Trimming at V came to 3 bases and at J to 5 bases, leaving 3 bases not matched to a gene. There are 14 residues in the CDR3. The CDR3 DNA sequence: TGTGCTAGTGGTTTTAAGCGGGAGAACAATGAGCAGTTCTTC. Encoded protein: CASGFKRENNEQFF.

This sequence joins TRBV20-1 and TRBJ1-4; D possibly corresponds to TRBD1 (5 bases). The CDR3 totals 13 residues. The germline V gene has CDR1 DFQATT and CDR2 SNEGSKA (reference sequence). Trimming removed 5 bases from V and 5 bases from J, with 12 bases in between. CDR3 in amino acids: CSAEGWGNEKLFF. CDR3 nucleotides: TGCAGTGCTGAGGGGTGGGGAAATGAAAAACTGTTTTTT.

This clonotype was observed a few times. The gene calls are TRBV7-9 and TRBJ2-3; the D is unclear. Germline-derived CDR1 and CDR2 are SEHNR and FQNEAQ (reference sequence). The length of the CDR3 is 11 residues. The V gene lost 7 bases and the J gene lost 5 bases, with 7 bases spanning the gap. CDR3 coding DNA: TGTGCCAGCACTCCGGTAGATACGCAGTATTTT. It codes for CASTPVDTQYF.

This rearrangement joins TRBV5-4 to TRBJ1-1, with 7 bases fitting TRBD1. Germline V gene sequence: CDR1 SGHNT, CDR2 YYREEE (reference sequence). The CDR3 spans 13 residues. With V trimmed by 4 bases and J by 8 bases, 8 bases remained unmatched. CDR3 protein: CASSVPRDREAFF. As DNA, the CDR3 is TGTGCCAGCAGCGTGCCCCGGGACAGAGAAGCTTTCTTT.

The chain uses TRBV29-1 and TRBJ2-1; no reliable D call. CDR3 length: 12 amino acids. CDR1 SQVTM and CDR2 ANQGSEA come from the germline V gene. Between the trimmed V and J ends, which lost 1 base and 10 bases, there was a span of 11 bases. Here the CDR3 reads CSVEVLETEQFF. The CDR3 DNA is TGCAGCGTTGAAGTTTTGGAGACCGAGCAGTTCTTC.

This clonotype was recorded many times. The gene calls are TRBV27 and TRBJ1-2; the D gene is possibly TRBD1 (6 bases). CDR1 is MNHEY, CDR2 SMNVEV, per germline (reference sequence). V lost 6 bases and J lost 3, with 14 bases in between. The CDR3 extends over 14 amino acids. CDR3 protein: CASRVDRRDYGYTF. The CDR3 DNA is TGTGCCAGCAGGGTTGACAGGAGAGACTATGGCTACACCTTC.

In this sample, this clonotype turned up many times. V is TRBV5-1 and J is TRBJ2-1; 9 nucleotides match TRBD1. The CDR3 consists of 15 residues. Germline CDR1 and CDR2: SGHRS and YFSETQ. The V segment lost 7 bases and the J segment 7 bases; nucleotides outside the gene matches: 12. In nucleotides, the CDR3 is TGCGCCAGCTTCCCCCCCGGGACAGGGAGGAATGAGCAGTTCTTC. This translates into CASFPPGTGRNEQFF.

The rearrangement uses TRBV20-1 and TRBJ2-1; D might be TRBD2 (7 bases). The CDR3 totals 16 residues. CDR1 and CDR2 from the germline V gene are DFQATT and SNEGSKA (reference sequence). Trimming took off 3 bases at V and 7 bases at J, with 22 bases between the two ends. CDR3 amino acids: CSASWWGGGKDNEQFF. As DNA, the CDR3 is TGCAGTGCTAGTTGGTGGGGCGGGGGCAAGGATAATGAGCAGTTCTTC.

This clonotype was seen repeatedly, ten times or more. The rearrangement uses TRBV28 and TRBJ2-1, with 13 bases aligning to TRBD2. CDR1 is MDHEN and CDR2 is SYDVKM in the germline V gene. CDR3 length equals 14 residues. V trimming: 11 bases; J trimming: 5 bases; junction bases outside the gene matches: 6. The CDR3 reads CAAWTSGRNNEQFF. The CDR3 DNA reads as TGTGCCGCCTGGACTAGCGGGAGAAACAATGAGCAGTTCTTC.

The table lists this clonotype with many counts. The rearrangement joins TRBV6-1 to TRBJ1-1; 8 bases are a match to TRBD1. Trimming took 5 bases from V and 5 from J; bases not matched to a gene: 10. CDR1 and CDR2 from the germline V gene are MNHNS and SASEGT. The CDR3 is 15 amino acids. The CDR3 sequence: CASSRRTGTSTEAFF. CDR3 bases: TGTGCCAGCAGTCGGCGGACAGGGACGAGTACTGAAGCTTTCTTT.

The chain joins TRBV28 to TRBJ1-6; tentative D call: TRBD1 (5 bases). Germline values: CDR1 MDHEN, CDR2 SYDVKM. The germline V and J ends were trimmed by 3 bases and 8 bases, with 11 bases remaining between them. The CDR3 loop spans 14 amino acids. In DNA, the CDR3 is TGTGCCAGCAGTTTGACAGTACTTCATTCACCCCTCCACTTT. Amino acid sequence: CASSLTVLHSPLHF.

The chain combines TRBV20-1 with TRBJ2-5; tentative D call: TRBD1 (5 bases). CDR1 is DFQATT, CDR2 SNEGSKA, per germline (reference sequence). The CDR3 length is 12 residues. V lost 5 bases, J lost 4 bases, and 11 bases lay in between. The chain's CDR3 is CSAAWQGETQYF. The CDR3 DNA is TGCAGTGCTGCCTGGCAGGGAGAGACCCAGTACTTC.

This clonotype was counted many times. This chain uses TRBV3-1 with TRBJ2-5; no clear D gene. V lost 6 bases and J lost 1, with 12 bases in between. Germline V lookup: CDR1 LGHDT, CDR2 YNNKEL (reference sequence). The CDR3 totals 14 residues. CDR3 loop: CASSPTVGQETQYF. CDR3 coding DNA: TGTGCCAGCAGTCCCACAGTGGGCCAAGAGACCCAGTACTTC.

The chain carries TRBV13 and TRBJ1-1, with a tentative D call TRBD1 (5 bases). Trimming took off 5 bases at V and 1 base at J, with 17 bases between the two ends. Germline V gives CDR1 PRHDT, CDR2 FYEKMQ (reference sequence). The CDR3 is 16 residues long. As DNA, the CDR3 is TGTGCCAGCAGCGTAGAAAGCGTAAGGGGGAACACTGAAGCTTTCTTT. Its translation: CASSVESVRGNTEAFF.

This clonotype was seen many times. J is TRBJ1-1 and V is TRBV27; D unclear. Germline loops: CDR1 MNHEY, CDR2 SMNVEV (reference sequence). This CDR3 has 14 residues. V shed 7 bases and J shed 2 bases, with 14 bases lying between them. This chain's CDR3 is CASIGFGANTEAFF. The CDR3 bases are TGTGCCAGCATCGGATTCGGAGCTAACACTGAAGCTTTCTTT.

The CDR3 DNA sequence: TGTGCCAGCAGTCCCCTTAGCGTCGAGACCCAGTACTTC. Translated: CASSPLSVETQYF. V and J are TRBV27 and TRBJ2-5; possibly TRBD2 for D (5 bases). The germline V and J ends were trimmed by 5 bases and 5 bases, with 12 bases remaining between them. From germline, CDR1 is MNHEY and CDR2 SMNVEV (reference sequence). This CDR3 region has 13 residues.

This clonotype appeared many times. The gene calls are TRBV30 and TRBJ2-3; TRBD2 agrees at 14 bases. The CDR3 loop spans 15 amino acids. Germline V lookup: CDR1 GTSNPN, CDR2 SVGIG (reference sequence). J was trimmed by 4 bases and V by 2 bases; bases with no gene match: 2. The CDR3 sequence: CAWSPGLAGADTQYF. The CDR3 DNA sequence: TGTGCCTGGAGTCCGGGACTAGCGGGAGCAGATACGCAGTATTTT. The entire variable domain, with the rest obtained from reference TRBV30 and TRBJ2-3, is as follows: SQTIHQWPATLVQPVGSPLSLECTVEGTSNPNLYWYRQAAGRGLQLLFYSVGIGQISSEVPQNLSASRPQDRQFILSSKKLLLSDSGFYLCAWSPGLAGADTQYFGPGTRLTVL.

J is TRBJ2-1 and V is TRBV28; TRBD1 might be the D (5 bases). Germline V lookup: CDR1 MDHEN, CDR2 SYDVKM. This CDR3 contains 19 residues. V lost 5 bases and J 0 bases, leaving 23 bases between the germline ends. The CDR3 protein is CASSRPGLEELSSYNEQFF. Written as DNA, the CDR3 is TGTGCCAGCAGTCGACCAGGGCTTGAGGAACTCAGCTCCTACAATGAGCAGTTCTTC.